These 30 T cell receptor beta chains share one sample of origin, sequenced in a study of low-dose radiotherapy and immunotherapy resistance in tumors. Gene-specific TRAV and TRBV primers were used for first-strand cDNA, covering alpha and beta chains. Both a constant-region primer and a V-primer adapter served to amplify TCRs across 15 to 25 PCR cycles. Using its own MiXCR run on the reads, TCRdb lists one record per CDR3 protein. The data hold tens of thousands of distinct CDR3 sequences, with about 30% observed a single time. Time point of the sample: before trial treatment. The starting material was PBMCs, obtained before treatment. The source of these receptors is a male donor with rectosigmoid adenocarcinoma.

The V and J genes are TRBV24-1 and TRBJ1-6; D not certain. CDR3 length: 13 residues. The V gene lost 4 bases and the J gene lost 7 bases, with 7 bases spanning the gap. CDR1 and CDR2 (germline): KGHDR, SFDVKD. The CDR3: CATSEPHNSPLHF. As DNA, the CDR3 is TGTGCCACCAGTGAGCCCCACAATTCACCCCTCCACTTT.

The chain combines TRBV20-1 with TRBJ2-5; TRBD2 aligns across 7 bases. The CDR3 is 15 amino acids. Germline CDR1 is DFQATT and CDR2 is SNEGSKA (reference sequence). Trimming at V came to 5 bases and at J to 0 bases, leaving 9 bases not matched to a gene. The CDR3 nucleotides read TGCAGTGCTCCTCGGGGGAGCGGGGACCAAGAGACCCAGTACTTC. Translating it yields CSAPRGSGDQETQYF.

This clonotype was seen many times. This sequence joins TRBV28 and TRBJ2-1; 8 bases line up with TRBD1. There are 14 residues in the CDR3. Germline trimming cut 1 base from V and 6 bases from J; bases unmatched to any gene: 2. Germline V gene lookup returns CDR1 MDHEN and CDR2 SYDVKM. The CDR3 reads CASSLLGQGNEQFF. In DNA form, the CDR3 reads TGTGCCAGCAGTTTATTAGGACAGGGCAATGAGCAGTTCTTC.

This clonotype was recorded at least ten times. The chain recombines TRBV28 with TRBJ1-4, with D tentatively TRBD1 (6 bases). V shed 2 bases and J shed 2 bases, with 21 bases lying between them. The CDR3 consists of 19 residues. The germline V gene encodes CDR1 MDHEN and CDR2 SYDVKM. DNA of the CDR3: TGTGCCAGCAGTTTAGCAGGGGCGCTGGGTAGATCGACTAATGAAAAACTGTTTTTT. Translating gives CASSLAGALGRSTNEKLFF.

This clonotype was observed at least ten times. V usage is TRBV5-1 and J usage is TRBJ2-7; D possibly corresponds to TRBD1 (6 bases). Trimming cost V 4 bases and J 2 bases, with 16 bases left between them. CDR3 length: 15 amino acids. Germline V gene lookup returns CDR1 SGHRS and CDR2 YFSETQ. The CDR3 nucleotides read TGCGCCAGCAGCCCCGGGACATCAATAACCTACGAGCAGTACTTC. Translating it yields CASSPGTSITYEQYF.

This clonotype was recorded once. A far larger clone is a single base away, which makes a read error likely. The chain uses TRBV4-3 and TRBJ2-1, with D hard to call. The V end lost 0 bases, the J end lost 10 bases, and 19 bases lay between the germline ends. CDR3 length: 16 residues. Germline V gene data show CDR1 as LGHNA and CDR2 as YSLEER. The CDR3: CASSQELAFSSYEQFF. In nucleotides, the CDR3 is TGCGCCAGCAGCCAAGAACTGGCCTTCAGCTCCTACGAGCAGTTCTTC.

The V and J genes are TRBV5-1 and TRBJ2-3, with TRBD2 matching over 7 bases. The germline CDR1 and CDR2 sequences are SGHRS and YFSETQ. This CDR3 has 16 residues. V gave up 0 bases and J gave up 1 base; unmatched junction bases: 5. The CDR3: CASSLGASGRTDTQYF. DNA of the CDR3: TGCGCCAGCAGCTTGGGGGCTAGCGGACGCACAGATACGCAGTATTTT.

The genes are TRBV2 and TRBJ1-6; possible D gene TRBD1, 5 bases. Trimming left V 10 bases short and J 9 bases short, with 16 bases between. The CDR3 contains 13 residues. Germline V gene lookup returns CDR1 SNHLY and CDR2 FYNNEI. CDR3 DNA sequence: TGTGCCAACAAATTTGCGACAGCTTCACCCCTCCACTTT. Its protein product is CANKFATASPLHF.

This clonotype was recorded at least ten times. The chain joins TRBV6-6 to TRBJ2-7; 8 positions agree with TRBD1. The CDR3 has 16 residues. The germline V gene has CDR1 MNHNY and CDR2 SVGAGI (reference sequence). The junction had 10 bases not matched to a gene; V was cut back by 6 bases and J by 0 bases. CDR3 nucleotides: TGTGCCAGCAGCCCACTCCGGGACAGGAGCTCCTACGAGCAGTACTTC. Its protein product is CASSPLRDRSSYEQYF.

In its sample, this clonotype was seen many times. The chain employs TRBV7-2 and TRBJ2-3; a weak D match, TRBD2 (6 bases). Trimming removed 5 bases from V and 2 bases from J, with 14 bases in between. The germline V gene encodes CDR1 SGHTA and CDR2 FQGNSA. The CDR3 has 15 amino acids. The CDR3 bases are TGTGCCAGCAGCCCGGACTACCTTACCACAGATACGCAGTATTTT. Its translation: CASSPDYLTTDTQYF.

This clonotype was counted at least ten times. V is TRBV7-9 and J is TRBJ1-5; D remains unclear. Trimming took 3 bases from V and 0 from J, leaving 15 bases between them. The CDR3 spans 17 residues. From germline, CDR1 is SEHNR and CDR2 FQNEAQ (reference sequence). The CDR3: CASSLVSHAYSNQPQHF. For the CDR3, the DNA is TGTGCCAGCAGCTTGGTTTCACATGCTTATAGCAATCAGCCCCAGCATTTT.

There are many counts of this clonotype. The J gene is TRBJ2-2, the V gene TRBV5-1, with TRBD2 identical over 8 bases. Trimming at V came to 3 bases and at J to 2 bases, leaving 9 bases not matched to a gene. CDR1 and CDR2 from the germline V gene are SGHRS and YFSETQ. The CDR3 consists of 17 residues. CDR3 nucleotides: TGCGCCAGCAGCTCGTGGGACGGGACTAGTAACACCGGGGAGCTGTTTTTT. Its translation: CASSSWDGTSNTGELFF.

Here the CDR3 reads CASSQGQGMNTEAFF. CDR3 sequence (DNA): TGTGCCAGCAGCCAGGGACAGGGCATGAACACTGAAGCTTTCTTT. The chain has TRBV3-1 and TRBJ1-1; 9 bases align to TRBD1. Germline CDR1 and CDR2: LGHDT and YNNKEL (reference sequence). The length of the CDR3 is 15 residues. The V segment lost 3 bases and the J segment 0 bases; nucleotides outside the gene matches: 2. The whole variable domain, filled in from reference TRBV3-1 and TRBJ1-1, reads DTAVSQTPKYLVTQMGNDKSIKCEQNLGHDTMYWYKQDSKKFLKIMFSYNNKELIINETVPNRFSPKSPDKAHLNLHINSLELGDSAVYFCASSQGQGMNTEAFFGQGTRLTVV.

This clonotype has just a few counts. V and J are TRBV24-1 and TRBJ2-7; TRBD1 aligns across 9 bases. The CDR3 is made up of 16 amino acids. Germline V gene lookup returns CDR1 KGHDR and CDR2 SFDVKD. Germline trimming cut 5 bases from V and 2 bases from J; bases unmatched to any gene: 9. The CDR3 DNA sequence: TGTGCCACCAGTGCCCGTGCCGGGACAGGGACCTACGAGCAGTACTTC. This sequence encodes CATSARAGTGTYEQYF.

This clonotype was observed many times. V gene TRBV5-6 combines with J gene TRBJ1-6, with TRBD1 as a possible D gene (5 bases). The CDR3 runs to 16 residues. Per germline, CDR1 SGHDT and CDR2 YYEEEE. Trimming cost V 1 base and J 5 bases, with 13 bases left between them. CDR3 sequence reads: CASSLYGGGNNSPLHF. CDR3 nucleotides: TGTGCCAGCAGCTTGTACGGGGGGGGGAATAATTCACCCCTCCACTTT.

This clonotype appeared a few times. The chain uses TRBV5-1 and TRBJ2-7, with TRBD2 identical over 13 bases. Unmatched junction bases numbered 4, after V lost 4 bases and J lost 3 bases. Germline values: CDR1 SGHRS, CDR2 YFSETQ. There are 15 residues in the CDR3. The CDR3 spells CASSLGLAGVYEQYF. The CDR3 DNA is TGCGCCAGCAGCCTTGGACTAGCGGGAGTCTACGAGCAGTACTTC.

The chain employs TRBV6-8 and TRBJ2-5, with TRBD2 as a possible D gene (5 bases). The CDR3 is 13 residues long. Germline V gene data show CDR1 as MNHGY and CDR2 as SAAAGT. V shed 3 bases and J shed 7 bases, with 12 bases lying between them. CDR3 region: CASSYGEKGTQYF. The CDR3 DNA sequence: TGTGCCAGCAGTTATGGGGAGAAGGGGACCCAGTACTTC.

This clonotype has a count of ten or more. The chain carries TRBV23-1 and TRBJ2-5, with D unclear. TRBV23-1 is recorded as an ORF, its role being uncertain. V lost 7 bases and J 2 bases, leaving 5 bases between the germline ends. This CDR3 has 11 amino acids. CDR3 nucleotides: TGCGCCAGCAATGAACAAGAGACCCAGTACTTC. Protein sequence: CASNEQETQYF.

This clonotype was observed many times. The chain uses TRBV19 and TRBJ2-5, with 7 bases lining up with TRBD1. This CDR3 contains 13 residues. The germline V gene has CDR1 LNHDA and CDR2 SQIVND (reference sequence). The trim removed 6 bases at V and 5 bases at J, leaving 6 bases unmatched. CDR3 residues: CASSPGQSETQYF. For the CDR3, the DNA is TGTGCCAGTAGCCCGGGACAGAGCGAGACCCAGTACTTC.

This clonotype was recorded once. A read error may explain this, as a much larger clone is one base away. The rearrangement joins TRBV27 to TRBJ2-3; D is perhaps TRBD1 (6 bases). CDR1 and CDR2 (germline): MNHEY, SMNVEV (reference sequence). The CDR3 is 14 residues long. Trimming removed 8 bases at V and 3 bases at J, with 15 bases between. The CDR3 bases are TGTGCCAGCGTGGGTTACAGGGTAACAGATACGCAGTATTTT. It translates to CASVGYRVTDTQYF.

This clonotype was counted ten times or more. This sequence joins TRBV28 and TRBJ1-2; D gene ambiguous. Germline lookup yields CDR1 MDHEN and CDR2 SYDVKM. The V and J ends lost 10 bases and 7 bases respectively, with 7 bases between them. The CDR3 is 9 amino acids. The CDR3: CATGGGYTF. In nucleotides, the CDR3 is TGTGCCACAGGCGGTGGCTACACCTTC.

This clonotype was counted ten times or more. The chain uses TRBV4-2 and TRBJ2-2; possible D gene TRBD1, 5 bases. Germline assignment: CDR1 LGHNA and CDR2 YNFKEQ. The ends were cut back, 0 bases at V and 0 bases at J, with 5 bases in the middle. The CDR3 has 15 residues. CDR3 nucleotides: TGTGCCAGCAGCCAAGACAGGGCGAACACCGGGGAGCTGTTTTTT. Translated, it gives CASSQDRANTGELFF.

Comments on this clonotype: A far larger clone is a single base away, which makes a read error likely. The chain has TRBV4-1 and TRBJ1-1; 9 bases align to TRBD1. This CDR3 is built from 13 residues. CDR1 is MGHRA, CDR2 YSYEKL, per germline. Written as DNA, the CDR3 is TGTGCCGGGGGGACAGGGATAAACACTGAAGCTTTCTTT. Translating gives CAGGTGINTEAFF.

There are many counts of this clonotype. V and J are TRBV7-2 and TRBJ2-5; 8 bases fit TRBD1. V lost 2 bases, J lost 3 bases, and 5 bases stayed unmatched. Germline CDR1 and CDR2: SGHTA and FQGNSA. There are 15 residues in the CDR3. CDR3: CASSLSGTGEETQYF. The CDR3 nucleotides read TGTGCCAGCAGCTTATCAGGGACAGGAGAAGAGACCCAGTACTTC.

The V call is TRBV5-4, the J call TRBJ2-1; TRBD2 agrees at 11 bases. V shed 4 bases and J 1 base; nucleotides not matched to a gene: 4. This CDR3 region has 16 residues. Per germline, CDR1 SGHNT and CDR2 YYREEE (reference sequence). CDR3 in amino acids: CASSRTSGPSYNEQFF. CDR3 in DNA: TGTGCCAGCAGCAGGACTAGCGGGCCTTCCTACAATGAGCAGTTCTTC.

Written as DNA, the CDR3 is TGTGCCAGCAGCCCACGACAGAGCTCCTATAATTCACCCCTCCACTTT. As protein: CASSPRQSSYNSPLHF. This sequence joins TRBV7-8 and TRBJ1-6, with TRBD1 as a possible D gene (5 bases). The CDR3 runs to 16 residues. Germline V gene sequence: CDR1 SGHVS, CDR2 FQNEAQ. Trimming shortened V by 5 bases and J by 0 bases, and 11 bases separated the two germline ends. The full variable domain, completed using reference TRBV7-8 and TRBJ1-6, is GAGVSQSPRYKVAKRGQDVALRCDPISGHVSLFWYQQALGQGPEFLTYFQNEAQLDKSGLPSDRFFAERPEGSVSTLKIQRTQQEDSAVYLCASSPRQSSYNSPLHFGNGTRLTVT.

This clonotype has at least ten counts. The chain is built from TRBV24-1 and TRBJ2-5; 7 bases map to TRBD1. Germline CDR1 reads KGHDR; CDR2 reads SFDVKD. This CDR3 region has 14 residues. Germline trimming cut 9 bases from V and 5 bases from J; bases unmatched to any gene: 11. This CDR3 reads CATGPRGGGETQYF. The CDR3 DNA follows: TGTGCCACCGGACCCAGAGGGGGCGGGGAGACCCAGTACTTC.

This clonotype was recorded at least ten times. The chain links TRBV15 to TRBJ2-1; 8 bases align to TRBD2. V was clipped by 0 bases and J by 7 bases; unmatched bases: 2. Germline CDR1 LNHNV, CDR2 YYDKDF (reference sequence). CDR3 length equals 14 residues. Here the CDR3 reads CATSRDPSGNEQFF. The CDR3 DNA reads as TGTGCCACCAGCAGAGACCCTAGCGGGAATGAGCAGTTCTTC.

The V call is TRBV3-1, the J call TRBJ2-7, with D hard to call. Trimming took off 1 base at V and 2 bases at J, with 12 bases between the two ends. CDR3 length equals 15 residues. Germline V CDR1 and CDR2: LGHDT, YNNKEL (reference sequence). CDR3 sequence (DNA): TGTGCCAGCAGCCAAGGGCTTTCTGGACCCTACGAGCAGTACTTC. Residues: CASSQGLSGPYEQYF.

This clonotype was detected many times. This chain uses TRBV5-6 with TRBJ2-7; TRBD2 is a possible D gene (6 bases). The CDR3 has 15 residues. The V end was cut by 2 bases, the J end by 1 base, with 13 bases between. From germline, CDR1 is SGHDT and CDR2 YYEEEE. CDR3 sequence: CASSFRRVPSYEQYF. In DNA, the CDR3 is TGTGCCAGCAGCTTCAGGAGGGTACCATCCTACGAGCAGTACTTC.